One TCR beta chain is described in this entry. Its antigen is currently unknown. The entry originates in a study of T cell responses to AZD1222 COVID-19 vaccine. Using immunoSEQ multiplex PCR, the repertoire was profiled, and TCRdb retains in-frame clones only, with some absent. The table includes about 39,000 clones, 88% detected once. Notes on the study in general: White British donors predominated, females outnumbered males, and clonal diversity was possibly underestimated. A rise in Spike-specific TCR breadth and depth followed two AZD1222 doses.

There are 15 residues in the CDR3. The ends lost 5 bases at V and 2 bases at J; junction bases unmatched: 6. Germline assignment: CDR1 MNHEY and CDR2 SVGEGT. The TCR was taken from an adult who received the MenACWY meningococcal vaccine as a control. The V gene is TRBV6-2 or TRBV6-3, the J gene TRBJ2-1; TRBD2 aligns across 7 bases. This sample comprised peripheral blood, obtained 28 days after the second dose of the MenACWY control vaccine. The CDR3, as DNA: TGTGCCAGCAGTCCGGGGGACTATGCCTACAATGAGCAGTTCTTC. It specifies CASSPGDYAYNEQFF.